One and the same sample provided the 6 T cell receptor beta chains below, sequenced in a study of blood T cell repertoires in COVID-19. Assay: immunoSEQ multiplex PCR; the TCRdb copy retains only in-frame clones and omits some. Of 200,000 to 250,000 clones listed, approximately 81% are singletons. Sequencing input: peripheral blood. These receptors all stem from a man in his forties with acute or convalescent COVID-19.

The V call is TRBV7-6, the J call TRBJ2-7; 8 positions match TRBD2. V gave up 6 bases and J gave up 5 bases; unmatched junction bases: 12. The germline gives CDR1 SGHVS, CDR2 FNYEAQ. This CDR3 comprises 15 residues. The CDR3 DNA reads as TGTGCCAGCAGTGCCGGGAGGGGGGGCCTGAACGAGCAGTACTTC. Protein sequence: CASSAGRGGLNEQYF.

The chain recombines TRBV6-5 with TRBJ1-1, with TRBD1 matching over 9 bases. Per germline, CDR1 MNHEY and CDR2 SVGAGI. This CDR3 region has 13 residues. Germline trimming cut 6 bases from V and 4 bases from J; bases unmatched to any gene: 3. CDR3 loop: CASSQTGGTEAFF. CDR3 DNA: TGTGCCAGCAGCCAGACAGGGGGCACTGAAGCTTTCTTT.

V usage is TRBV3-1 (or the pseudogene TRBV3-2) and J usage is TRBJ1-1, with a weak D call TRBD1 (6 bases). CDR1 and CDR2 from the germline V gene are LGHDT and YNNKEL (reference sequence). This CDR3 has 15 amino acids. The V end lost 5 bases, the J end lost 6 bases, and 19 bases lay between the germline ends. The CDR3 region is CASSFRPGAGAEAFF. In DNA, the CDR3 is TGTGCCAGCAGCTTTCGGCCCGGGGCAGGGGCTGAAGCTTTCTTT.

The chain joins TRBV5-1 to TRBJ2-7; D is unclear. Germline loops: CDR1 SGHRS, CDR2 YFSETQ. The germline V and J ends were trimmed by 3 bases and 0 bases, with 16 bases remaining between them. This CDR3 is 16 amino acids long. The CDR3 loop reads CASSSNFRGGSYEQYF. The CDR3 DNA sequence: TGCGCCAGCAGCTCAAATTTCCGAGGTGGCTCCTACGAGCAGTACTTC.

The gene calls are TRBV5-4 and TRBJ2-1, with 7 bases aligning to TRBD1. With 3 bases clipped from V and 2 bases from J, the junction kept 8 bases outside the gene matches. CDR1 and CDR2 from the germline V gene are SGHNT and YYREEE (reference sequence). This CDR3 has 16 amino acids. This CDR3 is CASSSRQGGTYNEQFF. The CDR3 DNA follows: TGTGCCAGCAGCTCCAGACAGGGCGGCACCTACAATGAGCAGTTCTTC.

The chain employs TRBV5-6 and TRBJ1-2; 7 positions match TRBD1. V trimming: 2 bases; J trimming: 5 bases; junction bases outside the gene matches: 9. In germline, CDR1 is SGHDT, CDR2 YYEEEE. The CDR3 has 15 residues. The chain's CDR3 is CASSFWSRGAYGYTF. The DNA of the CDR3 is TGTGCCAGCAGCTTCTGGTCCAGGGGGGCGTATGGCTACACCTTC.